The 9 T cell receptor beta chains below come from one sample, sequenced in a study of graft-versus-host responses after intestinal transplantation. Some clones are missing from TCRdb's copy, which holds only in-frame ones; the method was immunoSEQ multiplex PCR. The sample gives some 100,000 clones, over 75% of which show up once; around 1% is in the top ten. The antigens these receptors bind are not known. The sequencing used unstimulated CD4+ T cells sorted from spleen or lymph node cells, collected before transplant. The origin of the receptors is a human donor who was the organ donor for an intestinal transplant.

The rearrangement uses TRBV28 and TRBJ1-5; D gene uncertain. The CDR3 has 15 amino acids. V lost 5 bases to trimming and J lost 5 bases, with 16 bases between them. The germline gives CDR1 MDHEN, CDR2 SYDVKM. The CDR3 DNA reads TGTGCCAGCAGTGAGCCACGGGTGTCGTATCAGCCCCAGCATTTT. Residues: CASSEPRVSYQPQHF.

This rearrangement joins TRBV28 to TRBJ1-1; a possible D gene is TRBD1 (5 bases). From germline, CDR1 is MDHEN and CDR2 SYDVKM. Trimming left V 5 bases short and J 5 bases short, with 9 bases between. There are 12 residues in the CDR3. The CDR3 protein is CASSQGVTEAFF. The DNA for the CDR3 is TGTGCCAGCAGTCAAGGGGTAACTGAAGCTTTCTTT.

The V call is TRBV30, the J call TRBJ2-3; D gene unclear. Trimming shortened V by 0 bases and J by 3 bases, and 16 bases separated the two germline ends. Germline CDR1 reads GTSNPN; CDR2 reads SVGIG (reference sequence). The length of the CDR3 is 16 residues. The CDR3 loop reads CAWSVRSGGSTDTQYF. Here the CDR3 DNA reads TGTGCCTGGAGTGTCCGGTCTGGCGGATCGACAGATACGCAGTATTTT.

This clone was detected a few times. J is TRBJ2-3 and V is TRBV6-4; 12 bases match TRBD2. The CDR3 is 15 amino acids. Germline V CDR1 and CDR2: MRHNA, SNTAGT. Trimming removed 4 bases from V and 1 base from J; junction bases left unmatched: 0. CDR3 amino acids: CASSGLAGGTDTQYF. DNA of the CDR3: TGTGCCAGCAGTGGACTAGCGGGGGGCACAGATACGCAGTATTTT.

This clone appeared once. The rearrangement joins TRBV5-1 to TRBJ1-1, with D possibly being TRBD1 (6 bases). Per the germline V gene, CDR1 is SGHRS and CDR2 is YFSETQ. The length of the CDR3 is 12 residues. The ends were cut back, 4 bases at V and 6 bases at J, with 10 bases in the middle. DNA of the CDR3: TGCGCCAGCAGCCCGGAGGGGGCTGAAGCTTTCTTT. Translating it yields CASSPEGAEAFF.

This clone has just a few counts. The chain recombines TRBV10-3 with TRBJ1-2; D is unclear. Germline-derived CDR1 and CDR2 are ENHRY and SYGVKD. V dropped 3 bases and J dropped 8 bases, with 1 base sitting between them. The CDR3 is made up of 9 amino acids. The CDR3 loop reads CAISEGYTF. The CDR3 DNA is TGTGCCATCAGTGAAGGCTACACCTTC.

This chain uses TRBV5-6 with TRBJ2-7; D gene uncertain. V lost 0 bases, J lost 7 bases, and 5 bases lay in between. The CDR3 contains 11 residues. Germline CDR1 reads SGHDT; CDR2 reads YYEEEE. CDR3 residues: CASSLVAEQYF. The CDR3, as DNA: TGTGCCAGCAGCTTGGTGGCGGAGCAGTACTTC.

The rearrangement joins TRBV28 to TRBJ2-3; 12 bases agree with TRBD2. Losses at the gene ends were 6 bases for V and 2 bases for J; bases not matched to a gene: 9. The CDR3 is 17 amino acids. Germline CDR1 and CDR2: MDHEN and SYDVKM. The CDR3 DNA follows: TGTGCCAGCAGCGAAATTCGGACTAGCGGGAACACAGATACGCAGTATTTT. Protein sequence: CASSEIRTSGNTDTQYF. The complete variable domain, with remaining parts taken from reference TRBV28 and TRBJ2-3, reads DVKVTQSSRYLVKRTGEKVFLECVQDMDHENMFWYRQDPGLGLRLIYFSYDVKMKEKGDIPEGYSVSREKKERFSLILESASTNQTSMYLCASSEIRTSGNTDTQYFGPGTRLTVL.

With respect to this clone: It is unclear where the CDR3 begins or ends on the DNA, so no DNA is shown, and the CDR3 is as TCRdb lists it. V gene TRBV19 combines with J gene TRBJ1-2. The CDR3 sequence runs 13 residues, both termini included. CDR1 LNHDA and CDR2 SQIVND come from the germline V gene (reference sequence). This CDR3 reads CASTSGLVYGYTF.